This entry lists 9 T cell receptor beta chains sequenced from one sample in a study of T cells in localized non-small cell lung cancer. Profiled with immunoSEQ multiplex PCR; TCRdb holds only in-frame clones, not every one. The table shows about 15,000 clones, with approximately 89% occurring only once. The input for sequencing was peripheral blood, taken before any cancer treatment. Receptors were obtained from a woman between 40 and 69 years old with stage I lung adenocarcinoma.

V and J are TRBV5-3 and TRBJ2-5; tentatively, D is TRBD2 (6 bases). TRBV5-3 counts as an open reading frame of uncertain function. V dropped 1 base and J dropped 1 base, with 8 bases sitting between them. The CDR3 contains 14 residues. This CDR3 is CARSLLGSQETQYF. CDR3 nucleotides: TGTGCCAGAAGCTTGCTCGGGAGCCAAGAGACCCAGTACTTC.

In this sample, this clone turned up once. This rearrangement joins TRBV7-2 to TRBJ2-1; D is perhaps TRBD1 or TRBD2 (5 bases each). The CDR3 totals 15 residues. CDR1 is SGHTA and CDR2 is FQGNSA in the germline V gene. The germline V and J ends were trimmed by 0 bases and 3 bases, with 9 bases remaining between them. In DNA form, the CDR3 reads TGTGCCAGCAGCTTAGCGGGACGCAACTACAATGAGCAGTTCTTC. This sequence encodes CASSLAGRNYNEQFF.

The chain carries TRBV13 and TRBJ2-3; 8 nucleotides match TRBD1. V shed 3 bases, J shed 4 bases, and the junction held 3 bases outside the gene matches. This CDR3 has 14 amino acids. Looked up from germline, CDR1 is PRHDT and CDR2 is FYEKMQ (reference sequence). The CDR3 loop is CASSLDRAADTQYF. The CDR3 DNA reads as TGTGCCAGCAGCTTGGACAGGGCGGCAGATACGCAGTATTTT.

The chain carries TRBV13 and TRBJ1-6; D not certain. The germline V gene encodes CDR1 PRHDT and CDR2 FYEKMQ (reference sequence). With 10 bases removed from V and 7 bases from J, the gap between germline ends came to 11 bases. CDR3 size: 12 residues. Written as DNA, the CDR3 is TGTGCCACCGGTCAGTTGAATTCACCCCTCCACTTT. Translated: CATGQLNSPLHF.

The rearrangement uses TRBV5-1 and TRBJ2-3; D is ambiguous. The ends were cut back, 4 bases at V and 1 base at J, with 13 bases in the middle. Germline lookup yields CDR1 SGHRS and CDR2 YFSETQ. The CDR3 is made up of 15 amino acids. The DNA of the CDR3 is TGCGCCAGCAGCGTTACTTTTGGAGGCACAGATACGCAGTATTTT. Protein product: CASSVTFGGTDTQYF. The full variable domain, with the rest looked up from reference TRBV5-1 and TRBJ2-3, is KAGVTQTPRYLIKTRGQQVTLSCSPISGHRSVSWYQQTPGQGLQFLFEYFSETQRNKGNFPGRFSGRQFSNSRSEMNVSTLELGDSALYLCASSVTFGGTDTQYFGPGTRLTVL.

The V call is TRBV4-3, the J call TRBJ1-5; D possibly corresponds to TRBD1 (5 bases). Trimming took 1 base from V and 0 from J, leaving 7 bases between them. The germline V gene encodes CDR1 LGHNA and CDR2 YSLEER. The CDR3 runs 15 residues. CDR3 region: CASSQGTSSNQPQHF. In DNA, the CDR3 is TGCGCCAGCAGCCAAGGGACATCTAGCAATCAGCCCCAGCATTTT.

The CDR3, as DNA: TGTGCCTGGAGTGGACCTGGGGAGACCCAGTACTTC. Protein: CAWSGPGETQYF. J is TRBJ2-5 and V is TRBV30; D not resolved. This CDR3 is 12 amino acids long. Germline CDR1 is GTSNPN and CDR2 is SVGIG (reference sequence). The V end lost 1 base, the J end lost 5 bases, and 8 bases lay between the germline ends.

V gene TRBV21-1 combines with J gene TRBJ2-5; the table assigns TRBD2, which was not confirmed against the DNA. TRBV21-1 is a known pseudogene. This CDR3 has 14 residues. The CDR3 region is CASSKRLVKETQYF. The CDR3 region has the DNA TGTGCCAGCAGCAAGAGACTGGTAAAAGAGACCCAGTACTTC.

This CDR3 reads CASSAVIVGDNYGYTF. As DNA, the CDR3 is TGCGCCAGCAGTGCCGTAATAGTAGGAGACAACTATGGCTACACCTTC. The chain combines TRBV4-1 with TRBJ1-2, with D hard to call. CDR1 and CDR2 from the germline V gene are MGHRA and YSYEKL. The CDR3 totals 16 residues. The V gene lost 6 bases and the J gene lost 2 bases, with 19 bases spanning the gap.